In its sample, the clone carrying this TCR beta chain was seen a few times. Its antigen remains unidentified. Investigators reverse transcribed all isolated RNA, so they sequenced expressed TCRB transcripts. TCRdb keeps only in-frame clones here, not all; method: immunoSEQ multiplex PCR. The data contain about 340,000 clones, about 14% of them singletons. This record belongs to a study of beta chain features in type 1 diabetes. Overall study results and limits: A moderate, significant TCRB CDR3 shortening appeared in type 1 diabetes across four CD4+ subsets.

Deletions cut 5 bases from V and 6 bases from J, with 13 bases between. The germline CDR1 and CDR2 sequences are SGHTA and FQGTGA. This CDR3 has 14 residues. The TCR originated in a woman aged 18-29 years with type 1 diabetes. The rearrangement uses TRBV7-3 and TRBJ2-2; tentatively, D is TRBD2 (5 bases). Sequencing was done on a sample of naive CD4+ T cells from blood. DNA of the CDR3: TGTGCCAGCAGCCCAAACCTAGCTTCCGGGGAGCTGTTTTTT. This codes for CASSPNLASGELFF. The complete variable domain, with remaining parts taken from reference TRBV7-3 and TRBJ2-2, reads GAGVSQTPSNKVTEKGKYVELRCDPISGHTALYWYRQSLGQGPEFLIYFQGTGAADDSGLPNDRFFAVRPEGSVSTLKIQRTERGDSAVYLCASSPNLASGELFFGEGSRLTVL.